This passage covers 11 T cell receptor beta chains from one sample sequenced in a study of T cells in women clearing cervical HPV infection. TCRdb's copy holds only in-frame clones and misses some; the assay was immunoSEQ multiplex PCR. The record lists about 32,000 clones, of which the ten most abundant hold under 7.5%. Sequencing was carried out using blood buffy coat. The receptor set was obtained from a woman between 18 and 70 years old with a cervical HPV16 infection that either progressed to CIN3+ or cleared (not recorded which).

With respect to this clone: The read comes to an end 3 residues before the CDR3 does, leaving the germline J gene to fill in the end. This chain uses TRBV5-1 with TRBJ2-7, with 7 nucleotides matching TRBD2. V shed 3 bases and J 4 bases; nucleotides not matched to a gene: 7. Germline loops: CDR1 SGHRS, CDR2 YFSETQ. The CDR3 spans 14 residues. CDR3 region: CASSWGGESYEQYF. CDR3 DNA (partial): TGCGCCAGCAGCTGGGGGGGGGAAAGTTACGAG. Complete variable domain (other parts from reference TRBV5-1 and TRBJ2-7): KAGVTQTPRYLIKTRGQQVTLSCSPISGHRSVSWYQQTPGQGLQFLFEYFSETQRNKGNFPGRFSGRQFSNSRSEMNVSTLELGDSALYLCASSWGGESYEQYFGPGTRLTVT.

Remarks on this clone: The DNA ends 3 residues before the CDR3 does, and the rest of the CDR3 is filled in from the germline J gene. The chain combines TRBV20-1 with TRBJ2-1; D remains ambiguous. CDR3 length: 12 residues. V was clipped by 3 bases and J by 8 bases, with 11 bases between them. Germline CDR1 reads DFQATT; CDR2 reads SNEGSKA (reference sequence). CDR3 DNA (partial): TGCAGTGCTAGGATCTCTCCGGATGAG. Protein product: CSARISPDE. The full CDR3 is CSARISPDEQFF.

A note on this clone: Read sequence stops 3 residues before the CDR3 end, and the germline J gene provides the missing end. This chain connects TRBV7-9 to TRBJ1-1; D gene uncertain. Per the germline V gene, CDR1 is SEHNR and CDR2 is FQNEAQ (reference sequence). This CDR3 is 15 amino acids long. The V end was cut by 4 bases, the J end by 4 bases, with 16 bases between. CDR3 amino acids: CASSSGSRGGTEAFF. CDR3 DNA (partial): TGTGCCAGCAGCTCCGGCAGCCGCGGAGGCACTGAA.

The CDR3 bases that were read are TGTGCCAGTAGTATCACAGGGGGCGCTGGGGCCAACGTC. Its protein product is CASSITGGAGANV. The entire CDR3 reads CASSITGGAGANVLTF. The genes are TRBV19 and TRBJ2-6; 9 bases agree with TRBD1. Coverage ceases 3 residues before the CDR3 finishes, and the germline J gene fills in the end. Unmatched junction bases numbered 2, after V lost 3 bases and J lost 2 bases. Germline-derived CDR1 and CDR2 are LNHDA and SQIVND (reference sequence). This CDR3 comprises 16 residues.

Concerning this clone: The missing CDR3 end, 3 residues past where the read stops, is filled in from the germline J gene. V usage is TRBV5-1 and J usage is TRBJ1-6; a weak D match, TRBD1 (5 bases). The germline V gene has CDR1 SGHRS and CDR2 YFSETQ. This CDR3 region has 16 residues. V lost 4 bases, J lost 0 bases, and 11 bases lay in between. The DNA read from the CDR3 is TGCGCCAGCAGCCTTCGACAGAGCTCCTATAATTCACCC. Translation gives CASSLRQSSYNSP. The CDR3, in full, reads CASSLRQSSYNSPLHF.

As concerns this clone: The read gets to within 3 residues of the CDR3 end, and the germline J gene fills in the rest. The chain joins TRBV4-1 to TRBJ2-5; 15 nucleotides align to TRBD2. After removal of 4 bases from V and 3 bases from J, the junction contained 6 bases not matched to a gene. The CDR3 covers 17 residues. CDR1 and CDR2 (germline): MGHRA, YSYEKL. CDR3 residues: CASSPRTSGGAEETQYF. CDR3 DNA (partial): TGCGCCAGCAGCCCTCGGACTAGCGGGGGGGCGGAAGAGACC.

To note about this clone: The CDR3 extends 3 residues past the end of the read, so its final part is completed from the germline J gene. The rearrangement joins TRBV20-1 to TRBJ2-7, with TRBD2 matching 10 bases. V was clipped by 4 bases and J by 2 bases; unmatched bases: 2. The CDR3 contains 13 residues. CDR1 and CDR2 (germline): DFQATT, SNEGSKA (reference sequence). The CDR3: CSATSGGAYEQYF. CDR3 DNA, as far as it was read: TGCAGTGCTACAAGCGGGGGGGCCTACGAG.

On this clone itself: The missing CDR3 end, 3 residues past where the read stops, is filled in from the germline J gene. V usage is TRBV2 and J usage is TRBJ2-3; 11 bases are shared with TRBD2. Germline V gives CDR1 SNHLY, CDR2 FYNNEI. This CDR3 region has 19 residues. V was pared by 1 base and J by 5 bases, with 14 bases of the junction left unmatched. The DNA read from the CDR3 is TGTGCCAGCAGTGAAGGGACTAGCGGGCCCGGTTCGGGAGTAGATACG. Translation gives CASSEGTSGPGSGVDT. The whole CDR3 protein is CASSEGTSGPGSGVDTQYF.

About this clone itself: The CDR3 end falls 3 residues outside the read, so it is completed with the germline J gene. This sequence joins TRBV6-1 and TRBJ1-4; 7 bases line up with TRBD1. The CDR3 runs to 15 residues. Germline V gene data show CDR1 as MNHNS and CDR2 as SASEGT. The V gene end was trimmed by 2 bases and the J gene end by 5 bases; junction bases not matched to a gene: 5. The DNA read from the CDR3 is TGTGCCAGCAGTGAATCAGAGACAGGGAATGAAAAA. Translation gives CASSESETGNEK. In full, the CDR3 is CASSESETGNEKLFF.

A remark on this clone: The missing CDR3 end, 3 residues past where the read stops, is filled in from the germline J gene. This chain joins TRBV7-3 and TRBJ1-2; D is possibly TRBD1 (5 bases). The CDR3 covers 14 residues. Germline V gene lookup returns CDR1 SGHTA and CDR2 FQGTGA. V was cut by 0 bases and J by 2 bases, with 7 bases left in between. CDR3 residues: CASSLTPGNYGYTF. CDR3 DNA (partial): TGTGCCAGCAGCTTAACTCCAGGGAACTATGGC.

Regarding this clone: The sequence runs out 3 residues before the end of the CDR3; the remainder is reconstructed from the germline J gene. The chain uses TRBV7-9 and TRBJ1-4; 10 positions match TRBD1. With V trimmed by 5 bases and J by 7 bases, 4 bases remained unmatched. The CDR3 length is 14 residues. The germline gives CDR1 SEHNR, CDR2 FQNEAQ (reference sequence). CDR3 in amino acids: CASSGRDRGEKLFF. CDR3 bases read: TGTGCCAGCAGCGGCCGGGACAGGGGTGAAAAA.